A single sample is the source of the 19 T cell receptor beta chains below, sequenced in a study of low-dose radiotherapy and immunotherapy resistance in tumors. Primers used for first-strand cDNA, a TRAV- and TRBV-specific set, covered both alpha and beta chains. Amplification of TCRs used a constant-region primer and V-primer adapter for approximately 18 PCR cycles. TCRdb recomputed calls from the reads with MiXCR, one row per CDR3 protein. The repertoire consists of 31,000 or so distinct CDR3 sequences, with under 55% occurring once and the leading ten covering roughly 5%. Indicated time point: after trial treatment. Sample treatment: LDRT plus nivolumab, ipilimumab, low-dose cyclophosphamide and aspirin (RACIN trial). Material: PBMCs, obtained after low-dose radiotherapy plus immunotherapy. The receptors come from a male donor with gallbladder cancer.

With regard to this clonotype: The DNA is omitted, as the CDR3 cannot be located on it reliably, and the CDR3 follows TCRdb's listing. J is TRBJ2-2 and V is TRBV2; TRBD2 is taken as the D call from the table, unchecked against the DNA. Ends included, the CDR3 has 17 residues. Germline V gene lookup returns CDR1 SNHLY and CDR2 FYNNEI. The CDR3 here is CASTEDVGELFFVFFFF.

V usage is TRBV6-1 and J usage is TRBJ2-5; D is unresolved. The V end was cut by 8 bases, the J end by 1 base, with 11 bases between. Germline values: CDR1 MNHNS, CDR2 SASEGT. The CDR3 has 13 amino acids. CDR3 in DNA: TGTGCCAGCTTAAAGGGTTTCCAAGAGACCCAGTACTTC. Translating gives CASLKGFQETQYF.

Concerning this clonotype itself: Since a far larger clone is one base different, this is likely a read error. The chain is built from TRBV11-3 and TRBJ2-5; TRBD2 might be the D (7 bases). This CDR3 has 17 amino acids. The V and J ends lost 5 bases and 11 bases respectively, with 30 bases between them. In germline, CDR1 is SGHNT, CDR2 YENEEA. CDR3 DNA: TGTGCCAGCAGCACACTCCCTCAATCGGGGGGCAGGAATGAGCAGTACTTC. Translation: CASSTLPQSGGRNEQYF.

Only one count was recorded for this clonotype. The J gene is TRBJ1-2, the V gene TRBV12-3 or TRBV12-4; TRBD1 is a possible D gene (6 bases). This CDR3 contains 17 residues. The V end was cut by 6 bases, the J end by 4 bases, with 24 bases between. In DNA, the CDR3 is TGTGCCAGCAGCCCTAGGTCGGACAGCTTGAAGGGCTATGGCTACACCTTC. Translated: CASSPRSDSLKGYGYTF.

The rearrangement links TRBV20-1 to TRBJ2-7, with D uncertain. The CDR3 length is 11 residues. CDR1 is DFQATT and CDR2 is SNEGSKA in the germline V gene (reference sequence). The DNA for the CDR3 is TGCAGCACTGGAAGTTCCTACGAGCAGTACTTC. It codes for CSTGSSYEQYF.

The V call is TRBV5-1, the J call TRBJ2-7; D gene uncertain. Germline CDR1 SGHRS, CDR2 YFSETQ. This CDR3 contains 13 residues. V was trimmed by 0 bases and J by 3 bases, leaving 7 bases between them. The DNA for the CDR3 is TGCGCCAGCAGCTTGGTTCAGAACTACGAGCAGTACTTC. Protein product: CASSLVQNYEQYF.

This clonotype was seen repeatedly, ten times or more. This sequence joins TRBV27 and TRBJ2-7; 12 positions agree with TRBD1. The length of the CDR3 is 14 residues. Germline values: CDR1 MNHEY, CDR2 SMNVEV (reference sequence). Trimming removed 5 bases from V and 7 bases from J; junction bases left unmatched: 6. In DNA form, the CDR3 reads TGTGCCAGCAGTCACGGGACAGGGGGCCAGGAGCAGTACTTC. Encoded protein: CASSHGTGGQEQYF.

There are a few counts of this clonotype. The chain is built from TRBV19 and TRBJ1-1; maybe TRBD1 (5 bases). Germline V gene sequence: CDR1 LNHDA, CDR2 SQIVND (reference sequence). The ends were cut back, 7 bases at V and 6 bases at J, with 18 bases in the middle. The CDR3 length is 14 residues. The DNA for the CDR3 is TGTGCCAGTAACCCCCTGGGGGGTAGGGCTGAAGCTTTCTTT. This translates into CASNPLGGRAEAFF.

Comment on this clonotype: A read error likely explains this, since a far larger clone differs by one base. V usage is TRBV13 and J usage is TRBJ2-1; 11 nucleotides agree with TRBD1. The CDR3 is made up of 14 amino acids. In germline, CDR1 is PRHDT, CDR2 FYEKMQ (reference sequence). After removal of 5 bases from V and 13 bases from J, the junction contained 10 bases not matched to a gene. The CDR3 nucleotides read TGTGCCAGCAGCGCCGGGACAGGGGGAAAGACCCAGTTCTTC. It yields the protein CASSAGTGGKTQFF.

The genes are TRBV11-2 and TRBJ2-1; a weak D match, TRBD2 (6 bases). V dropped 1 base and J dropped 2 bases, with 9 bases sitting between them. Germline CDR1 reads SGHAT; CDR2 reads FQNNGV. The CDR3 loop spans 15 amino acids. The CDR3 sequence is CASSLVAAPYNEQFF. CDR3 sequence (DNA): TGTGCCAGCAGCTTAGTAGCGGCCCCCTACAATGAGCAGTTCTTC.

In its sample, this clonotype was seen many times. The rearrangement joins TRBV7-2 to TRBJ2-3; no definite D call. V gave up 0 bases and J gave up 5 bases, with 15 bases separating them. The CDR3 length is 16 residues. Looked up from germline, CDR1 is SGHTA and CDR2 is FQGNSA. For the CDR3, the DNA is TGTGCCAGCAGCTTAGCCACTCTTAATAAAGGAGATACGCAGTATTTT. It translates to CASSLATLNKGDTQYF.

By share, this clonotype ranks as medium-sized (0.01 to 0.1%). This CDR3 reads CASSGTDLIAGNTIYF. CDR3 DNA sequence: TGTGCCAGCAGTGGGACGGACCTAATAGCAGGAAACACCATATATTTT. V gene TRBV28 combines with J gene TRBJ1-3; D may be TRBD1 (5 bases). The CDR3 has 16 amino acids. Germline CDR1 reads MDHEN; CDR2 reads SYDVKM. Deletions cut 5 bases from V and 4 bases from J, with 18 bases between. Using reference TRBV28 and TRBJ1-3 for the parts outside the CDR3, the full variable domain is DVKVTQSSRYLVKRTGEKVFLECVQDMDHENMFWYRQDPGLGLRLIYFSYDVKMKEKGDIPEGYSVSREKKERFSLILESASTNQTSMYLCASSGTDLIAGNTIYFGEGSWLTVV.

This clonotype occurred once. The rearrangement uses TRBV9 and TRBJ2-1; D might be TRBD2 (6 bases). This CDR3 spans 16 amino acids. Germline lookup yields CDR1 SGDLS and CDR2 YYNGEE. Trimming shortened V by 0 bases and J by 0 bases, and 10 bases separated the two germline ends. The CDR3 region has the DNA TGTGCCAGCAGCGTAGGACGGGGGAGCTCCTACAATGAGCAGTTCTTC. Translated: CASSVGRGSSYNEQFF.

This clonotype was recorded a few times. With only one base between it and a far larger clone, this is likely a read error. This chain links TRBV5-1 with TRBJ2-1; maybe TRBD1 (6 bases). Germline lookup yields CDR1 SGHRS and CDR2 YFSETQ. The CDR3 has 12 amino acids. V was clipped by 4 bases and J by 10 bases, with 12 bases between them. The CDR3 sequence is CASSQGSYEQFF. Written as DNA, the CDR3 is TGCGCCAGCAGCCAGGGGTCCTACGAGCAGTTCTTC.

The chain links TRBV9 to TRBJ2-2, with TRBD2 identical over 8 bases. The J segment lost 1 base and the V segment lost 7 bases, leaving 3 bases of the junction unmatched. Germline assignment: CDR1 SGDLS and CDR2 YYNGEE. CDR3 size: 14 residues. Written as DNA, the CDR3 is TGTGCCAGCGATAGCGGGAAGAACACCGGGGAGCTGTTTTTT. Translated: CASDSGKNTGELFF.

The chain uses TRBV6-2 or TRBV6-3 and TRBJ1-5; 9 positions match TRBD1. Per the germline V gene, CDR1 is MNHEY and CDR2 is SVGEGT. The junction had 8 bases not matched to a gene; V was cut back by 6 bases and J by 2 bases. The CDR3 loop spans 16 amino acids. Here the CDR3 DNA reads TGTGCCAGCAGGGGGCCGGGACAGGGCGGCAATCAGCCCCAGCATTTT. The encoded protein is CASRGPGQGGNQPQHF.

A note on this clonotype: With only one base between it and a far larger clone, this is likely a read error. V and J are TRBV2 and TRBJ2-1; 8 nucleotides match TRBD1. J lost 13 bases, V lost 4 bases, and 12 bases had no gene match. Germline-derived CDR1 and CDR2 are SNHLY and FYNNEI. CDR3 length: 14 amino acids. The CDR3, as DNA: TGTGCCAGCAGTGCAGGGGGCGCTGGGGAGACCCAGTTCTTC. Translated: CASSAGGAGETQFF.

The V gene is TRBV4-2, the J gene TRBJ2-2; TRBD2 agrees at 7 bases. The CDR3 extends over 17 amino acids. V lost 0 bases to trimming and J lost 2 bases; unmatched junction nucleotides: 6. The V gene's germline CDR1 is LGHNA and CDR2 YNFKEQ. CDR3 DNA sequence: TGTGCCAGCAGCCAAGATTTCAGCGGGATTAACACCGGGGAGCTGTTTTTT. Translated, it gives CASSQDFSGINTGELFF.

The V call is TRBV11-2, the J call TRBJ2-7; D is unclear. This CDR3 spans 16 amino acids. Germline V gene sequence: CDR1 SGHAT, CDR2 FQNNGV. The V end lost 5 bases, the J end lost 4 bases, and 21 bases lay between the germline ends. As DNA, the CDR3 is TGTGCCAGCAGCAGACTTCCCAGCCGGAGCCGTTACGAGCAGTACTTC. The encoded protein is CASSRLPSRSRYEQYF.